The entry below describes one TCR beta chain. The antigen it recognizes is unknown. This sample was included in a study of cytomegalovirus exposure and HLA in healthy donors (dated by TCRdb to about 2017). In terms of the full investigation: An earlier analysis of roughly 500 of the donors reported under 300 Gb of sequence data and 95 million to 140 million unique TCR beta sequences obtained from approximately 180 million T cells. The study profiled the T cell repertoires of under 850 subjects by immunosequencing and related them to cytomegalovirus serostatus. To study patterns of TCR occurrence, a later analysis re-analyzed previously published TCR beta repertoires from 550 to 800 donors and added high-resolution HLA genotyping. An earlier analysis of 587 of the donors used high-throughput TCR beta sequencing to judge whether each TCR beta V gene segment behaved as functional or pseudogenic. The study aimed to test whether signatures of past pathogen exposure could be identified by cataloging public T cell receptors. Genome-wide SNP genotypes for about 65% of the 666 donors were used in a later genetic analysis, which treated that subset as a discovery cohort. The genetic ancestry cluster associated with self-reported Caucasian donors included 65% to 90% of the approximately 430 genotyped donors. Approximately 300 gigabases of sequencing data and around 90 million unique TCR sequences made up an early release that covered 500 to 650 HLA-typed donors. Class I and class II HLA loci were covered by the typing at four-digit resolution. Every discovery cohort repertoire had been produced on one sequencing platform. A separate validation cohort of 100 to 150 different subjects was used in addition to the roughly 620-subject first cohort. Several DR-DQ haplotypes were handled as single units for association and clustering because linkage in the cohort was strong. Across some 400 genotyped donors of the cohort, an average of about 220,000 unique TCR beta nucleotide sequences per donor were sequenced, and around 19% of those sequences were non-productive. Donor age, sex, ethnicity and CMV serostatus were compiled alongside the repertoire data. To predict cytomegalovirus infection status, the study combined high-throughput TCR immunosequencing, statistical association of individual TCRs with disease status, and machine learning. In the later analysis, no new phenotypic data were used to find candidate immune exposures; instead, reliance was placed on TCR beta sequences and their occurrence across donors. Typing coverage differed by locus: A, B, C, DRB1 and DQB1 were typed in roughly 629-640 donors, DQA1 in 500 to 550, DPA1 in approximately 600, and DPB1 in approximately 450.

Points the paper makes about the study in general: An association between a missense DCLRE1C variant and V-gene and J-gene trimming of TCR beta chains was found in a later genetic analysis and replicated in an independent cohort. In an earlier analysis of approximately 590 of the donors, most TCR beta V segments were observed in productive rearrangements about 90% or about 30% of the time, broadly matching IMGT annotations. It was suggested by the authors that the approach could potentially be generalized to other disease states and immunological phenotypes. A further reported finding was that TCR beta sequences accurately predicted the HLA-A and HLA-B alleles for most subjects in the first cohort. Immune exposure information for the cohort was limited to CMV serostatus. Most TCR sequences were observed very rarely across donors, whereas some public TCRs were present in many individuals. Correlated functional status among segregating V segments might be attributable to linkage disequilibrium, but an unknown experimental factor could not be ruled out. In the study, approximately 150 TCR beta chains were listed as associated with cytomegalovirus. This cohort had only TCR beta chains sequenced, and the lack of alpha or paired-chain data limited which features could be detected. Three of the identified cytomegalovirus-associated TCR beta chains were confirmed in vitro to be specific for cytomegalovirus antigens. A later analysis found that TCR association rates varied across HLA loci, with DRB1 alleles showing the most associated TCRs and HLA-C alleles the fewest. When HLA alleles, especially DR and DQ, strongly co-occurred, TCR associations were difficult to assign to individual alleles. A later genetic analysis reported fewer N-insertions in productive TCRs among donors in an Asian-associated ancestry cluster than the approximately 700-donor mean. Over 15 rarely observed V segments, including chromosome 9 orphons, were excluded from the earlier analysis of several hundred of the donors because counts were too low. Cytomegalovirus status was reported to be diagnosed by the classifier with high specificity and sensitivity in both the original and validation cohorts. HLA typing was unavailable for some donors at each locus, so association tests used only the typed subset. Some IMGT-functional V segments, including TRBV6-2 and TRBV6-3, could not be distinguished by the 87-base-pair reads and were therefore excluded. A later analysis found that most CMV-associated TCR beta chains appeared HLA-restricted, with HLA associations seemingly driven largely by CMV exposure. In a later analysis, several top co-occurrence clusters were reported to appear linked to parvovirus B19, influenza, CMV and Epstein-Barr virus. The presence/absence analyses assumed that sequencing depth was roughly uniform across donors, and that assumption may not be true. A cluster of highly shared sequence variants was judged likely to be a technical artifact of the sequencing pipeline. A later analysis associated about 17,000 TCR beta sequences with specific HLA alleles at a false discovery rate of 0.05. A later analysis found that HLA-associated TCR beta chains were more clonally expanded and had lower generation probabilities than equally common non-associated chains.

The cohort was made up of roughly 670 healthy bone marrow donors. At the time of sampling, all cohort members were nominally healthy, though unrecorded immune exposures were likely present. The donor tested CMV seronegative, placing the donor among the roughly 400 seronegative members of the cohort. A peripheral blood sample was provided by each donor, and peripheral blood mononuclear cells were used for TCR beta sequencing. The Qiagen DNeasy Blood Extraction Kit was used to extract genomic DNA from the blood cell samples. V is reduced by 6 bases and J by 9 bases, leaving a spacing of 15 bases between them. CDR1 and CDR2 were assigned from the germline V gene as SNHLY and FYNNEI. The CDR3 starts with the cysteine, ends with the phenylalanine, and has 13 residues. The retained sequence is limited to the CDR3, 39 bases, with the frame set at the first base. Library creation used the immunoSEQ multiplex PCR assay. For the multiplex PCR, a mixture combining 60 forward primers for TCR Vbeta segments and 13 reverse primers for TCR Jbeta segments was used. Amplification of the CDR3 region of rearranged TCR beta genes was performed with a multiplex PCR assay on genomic DNA. Amplified TCR beta libraries were sequenced as 87-base-pair reads on the Illumina HiSeq System. As for the original processing: Across the 500 to 700 repertoires, a later analysis counted tens of millions of unique TCR beta chains, around 11 million of which were shared by at least two donors. Raw reads were error-corrected and collapsed into unique sequences with a nearest-neighbor algorithm that merged closely related sequences to remove PCR and sequencing errors. V, D and J gene segments were assigned by aligning CDR3 sequences to IMGT reference sequences. Each retained sequence needed at least a six-nucleotide match to both a V gene segment and a J gene segment. A rearrangement was called productive if the CDR3 had no stop codons and remained in frame with V and J, and every other rearrangement was called non-productive. Following IMGT convention, CDR3 was defined as the stretch from the second conserved V-encoded cysteine to the conserved J-encoded phenylalanine. In an earlier analysis of around 600 of the donors, sequences lacking an unambiguous match to a single V gene segment were excluded. An earlier analysis of 587 of the donors called V segments functional above 56.7% productive rearrangements and segregating when the between-donor standard deviation exceeded 5%. A statistical classification framework was built to diagnose cytomegalovirus status from the catalog of TCR beta chain sequences. A later analysis assigned V and J genes by comparing TCR nucleotide sequences with IMGT/GENE-DB human TR gene sequences. Using the TCRdist pipeline, a later analysis assigned CDR3 sequences along with most-parsimonious VDJ recombination scenarios. A later analysis defined each TCR beta chain by its CDR3 amino acid sequence plus V-gene family, and excluded reads lacking a unique V-gene family. A later analysis removed 592 highly shared, low-generation-probability nucleotide sequences to deal with suspected cross-contamination and a sequencing artifact. In a later analysis, a clonal expansion index was calculated for each public chain from normalized within-repertoire ranks of inferred template counts. In a later analysis, generation probabilities were computed with a VDJ recombination model fitted to out-of-frame rearrangements, and the resulting probabilities were checked against IGoR. A later analysis scored TCR-TCR, TCR-HLA and TCR-CMV co-occurrence with hypergeometric tests, applying a repertoire-size bias correction to TCR pairs. To estimate false discovery rates, a later analysis permuted the HLA or CMV assignments 20 times. In a later analysis, co-occurring TCRs were grouped with DBSCAN, and TCRdist sequence similarity was added when clustering was performed within HLA-allele-positive subsets. Repertoires with fewer than 30,000 or more than 120,000 public chains, plus five repertoires with anomalous nucleotide sharing, were excluded from co-occurrence clustering. In TCRdb, the immuneACCESS table is reduced to in-frame sequences with V and J assigned. These tables do not hold every clone; where another copy was compared, an unresolved V gene accounts for under half, and the others remain unexplained. D and trimming come from the DNA, and the V and J calls and clone size come from that table. The sample table records just over 150,000 clones. The top ten clonotypes cover roughly 1.9% of the sample.

The sample was PBMCs. The rearrangement combines TRBV2 with TRBJ2-1; possibly the D gene is TRBD1, per 5 matching bases. The receptor was derived from a man aged 25 to 40 in good health and CMV-seronegative. In nucleotides, the sequence is TGTGCCAGCAGGCTAAATACAGGTCCTGAGCAGTTCTTC. The resulting protein is CASRLNTGPEQFF. Reference TRBV2 and TRBJ2-1 genes cover what lies past the CDR3, so the full variable domain is EPEVTQTPSHQVTQMGQEVILRCVPISNHLYFYWYRQILGQKVEFLVSFYNNEISEKSEIFDDQFSVERPDGSNFTLKIRSTKLEDSAMYFCASRLNTGPEQFFGPGTRLTVL.